The entry below describes one TCR beta chain. What it binds is unknown. These data come from a study of T cell responses to AZD1222 COVID-19 vaccine. Study conclusions and caveats: Researchers took repertoire samples only after the peak T cell response had come.

Repertoires were generated with immunoSEQ multiplex PCR, while TCRdb's copy carries only in-frame clones and drops some. The repertoire consists of some 150,000 clones, with over 80% occurring once and the leading ten covering about 9%. The CDR3 sequence is 15 residues long. Germline V CDR1 and CDR2: SGHAT, FQNNGV. The V gene lost 0 bases and the J gene lost 5 bases, with 13 bases spanning the gap. The sequence derives from an adult who received the AZD1222 COVID-19 vaccine. This rearrangement joins TRBV11-2 to TRBJ1-2; no definite D call. The source was peripheral blood, collected 28 days after the second AZD1222 dose. This CDR3 is CASSLDNRGRYGYTF. The DNA for the CDR3 is TGTGCCAGCAGCTTAGATAACCGGGGAAGGTATGGCTACACCTTC.